These T cell receptor beta chains were read from a single sample in a study of T cell changes during pregnancy in multiple sclerosis. Generated by immunoSEQ multiplex PCR, the TCRdb table keeps only in-frame clones and is missing some. The sample carries roughly 72,000 clones, more than 90% recorded once. The specimen comprised CD4+ T cells from peripheral blood mononuclear cells, sampled before pregnancy. The receptors were gathered from a female donor with multiple sclerosis, enrolled in a pregnancy study. Both conserved end residues are part of each CDR3. Fields, in order: D gene, V gene, J gene, clone size, CDR3 protein, CDR3 DNA. D genes are given only for firm matches. Clone size appears in some rows only: once, few, many, or a class for an expanded clone.

d_call: TRBD1
v_call: TRBV18
j_call: TRBJ1-2
clone_size: NA
cdr3_aa: CASSPRDRGLDGYTF
cdr3_nt: TGTGCCAGCTCACCAAGAGACAGGGGGCTTGATGGCTACACCTTC

d_call: NA
v_call: TRBV9
j_call: TRBJ2-7
clone_size: NA
cdr3_aa: CASSVASPRTAFYEQYF
cdr3_nt: TGTGCCAGCAGCGTAGCTTCCCCGCGGACAGCTTTCTACGAGCAGTACTTC

d_call: TRBD1
v_call: TRBV5-8
j_call: TRBJ2-5
clone_size: NA
cdr3_aa: CASSFDRGLPYQETQYF
cdr3_nt: TGTGCCAGCAGCTTCGACAGGGGGCTACCCTATCAAGAGACCCAGTACTTC

d_call: TRBD1
v_call: TRBV5-3
j_call: TRBJ1-1
clone_size: NA
cdr3_aa: CARSKDRDNPEAFF
cdr3_nt: TGTGCCAGAAGCAAGGACAGGGATAATCCTGAAGCTTTCTTT

d_call: TRBD1
v_call: TRBV7-9
j_call: TRBJ1-1
clone_size: NA
cdr3_aa: CASKRTGRTEAFF
cdr3_nt: TGTGCCAGCAAGCGGACAGGGCGGACTGAAGCTTTCTTT

d_call: TRBD2
v_call: TRBV6-5
j_call: TRBJ2-7
clone_size: NA
cdr3_aa: CASSQAGGAYEQYF
cdr3_nt: TGTGCCAGCAGTCAAGCGGGGGGGGCGTACGAGCAGTACTTC

d_call: NA
v_call: TRBV11-3
j_call: TRBJ2-7
clone_size: NA
cdr3_aa: CASSLRGSYEQYF
cdr3_nt: TGTGCCAGCAGTCTCAGGGGCTCCTACGAGCAGTACTTC

d_call: NA
v_call: TRBV29-1
j_call: TRBJ1-1
clone_size: NA
cdr3_aa: CSVEVQLNTEAFF
cdr3_nt: TGCAGCGTTGAAGTACAGTTGAACACTGAAGCTTTCTTT

d_call: NA
v_call: TRBV6-6
j_call: TRBJ2-3
clone_size: NA
cdr3_aa: CASSYREGADTQYF
cdr3_nt: TGTGCCAGCAGTTACCGAGAGGGCGCAGATACGCAGTATTTT

d_call: TRBD1
v_call: TRBV19
j_call: TRBJ1-1
clone_size: once
cdr3_aa: CASIVRGLVTEAFF
cdr3_nt: TGTGCCAGTATCGTGAGGGGGCTAGTCACTGAAGCTTTCTTT

d_call: TRBD1
v_call: TRBV30
j_call: TRBJ1-1
clone_size: few
cdr3_aa: CAWGTGNAFF
cdr3_nt: TGTGCCTGGGGGACAGGGAACGCTTTCTTT

d_call: NA
v_call: TRBV5-4
j_call: TRBJ1-6
clone_size: NA
cdr3_aa: CASTSGQGLESPLHF
cdr3_nt: TGTGCCAGCACCTCGGGTCAGGGATTAGAGTCACCCCTCCACTTT

d_call: TRBD2
v_call: TRBV9
j_call: TRBJ2-1
clone_size: NA
cdr3_aa: CASSVGGGGTNEQFF
cdr3_nt: TGTGCCAGCAGCGTAGGTGGGGGAGGGACCAATGAGCAGTTCTTC

d_call: TRBD2
v_call: TRBV19
j_call: TRBJ2-2
clone_size: once
cdr3_aa: CASSLAGRNTGELFF
cdr3_nt: TGTGCCAGTAGTCTAGCGGGTAGGAACACCGGGGAGCTGTTTTTT

d_call: TRBD2
v_call: TRBV7-6
j_call: TRBJ2-2
clone_size: few
cdr3_aa: CASSSLTSGGPNTGELFF
cdr3_nt: TGTGCCAGCAGCTCTTTGACTAGCGGGGGCCCGAACACCGGGGAGCTGTTTTTT

d_call: TRBD1
v_call: TRBV5-1
j_call: TRBJ2-2
clone_size: few
cdr3_aa: CASSSGQASNTGELFF
cdr3_nt: TGCGCCAGCAGCTCCGGACAGGCCTCGAACACCGGGGAGCTGTTTTTT

d_call: TRBD1
v_call: TRBV10-2
j_call: TRBJ1-3
clone_size: NA
cdr3_aa: CASSDLDRVSGNTIYF
cdr3_nt: TGCGCCAGCAGTGACCTGGACAGGGTGAGCGGAAACACCATATATTTT

d_call: NA
v_call: TRBV19
j_call: TRBJ1-2
clone_size: NA
cdr3_aa: CASSIPGAYGYTF
cdr3_nt: TGTGCCAGTAGTATACCGGGAGCCTATGGCTACACCTTC

d_call: TRBD1
v_call: TRBV7-7
j_call: TRBJ2-7
clone_size: NA
cdr3_aa: CASSPSSGGRVEQYF
cdr3_nt: TGTGCCAGCAGCCCTTCCTCAGGGGGCCGGGTCGAGCAGTACTTC

d_call: NA
v_call: TRBV28
j_call: TRBJ1-1
clone_size: NA
cdr3_aa: CASSSGGLNTEAFF
cdr3_nt: TGTGCCAGTTCATCGGGGGGCCTGAACACTGAAGCTTTCTTT

d_call: NA
v_call: TRBV7-6
j_call: TRBJ2-1
clone_size: NA
cdr3_aa: CASSLVYPNEQFF
cdr3_nt: TGTGCCAGCAGCTTAGTCTACCCAAATGAGCAGTTCTTC

d_call: NA
v_call: TRBV15
j_call: TRBJ1-2
clone_size: NA
cdr3_aa: CATSRDNGYTF
cdr3_nt: TGTGCCACCAGCAGAGATAATGGCTACACCTTC

d_call: NA
v_call: TRBV6-5
j_call: TRBJ1-1
clone_size: once
cdr3_aa: CASSRGGETEAFF
cdr3_nt: TGTGCCAGCAGTCGGGGAGGGGAGACTGAAGCTTTCTTT

d_call: NA
v_call: TRBV30
j_call: TRBJ2-3
clone_size: NA
cdr3_aa: CAWTGGPTDTQYF
cdr3_nt: TGTGCCTGGACGGGGGGCCCAACAGATACGCAGTATTTT

d_call: NA
v_call: TRBV4-2
j_call: TRBJ1-1
clone_size: NA
cdr3_aa: CASSVREGNTEAFF
cdr3_nt: TGTGCCAGCAGCGTGAGGGAAGGGAACACTGAAGCTTTCTTT

d_call: TRBD2
v_call: TRBV7-6
j_call: TRBJ2-1
clone_size: NA
cdr3_aa: CASSFGVAGGNNEQFF
cdr3_nt: TGTGCCAGCAGCTTTGGCGTAGCGGGAGGGAACAATGAGCAGTTCTTC

d_call: NA
v_call: TRBV4-1
j_call: TRBJ1-5
clone_size: NA
cdr3_aa: CASSQAGGNQPQHF
cdr3_nt: TGCGCCAGCAGCCAAGCAGGGGGCAATCAGCCCCAGCATTTT

d_call: TRBD2
v_call: TRBV2
j_call: TRBJ2-5
clone_size: NA
cdr3_aa: CASRSGGPETQYF
cdr3_nt: TGTGCCAGCAGGTCGGGGGGGCCGGAGACCCAGTACTTC

d_call: TRBD1
v_call: TRBV28
j_call: TRBJ1-4
clone_size: NA
cdr3_aa: CASSQRTGGTTNEKLFF
cdr3_nt: TGTGCCAGCAGTCAACGGACAGGGGGCACGACTAATGAAAAACTGTTTTTT

d_call: NA
v_call: TRBV5-4
j_call: TRBJ1-1
clone_size: NA
cdr3_aa: CASSLSVNTEAFF
cdr3_nt: TGTGCCAGCAGCTTATCAGTGAACACTGAAGCTTTCTTT

d_call: TRBD1
v_call: TRBV6-5
j_call: TRBJ1-4
clone_size: NA
cdr3_aa: CASTPTGDSEKLFF
cdr3_nt: TGTGCCAGCACCCCGACAGGGGACAGTGAAAAACTGTTTTTT

d_call: TRBD2
v_call: TRBV7-2
j_call: TRBJ2-1
clone_size: NA
cdr3_aa: CASSSPGLAGQLYNEQFF
cdr3_nt: TGTGCCAGCAGCTCGCCGGGACTAGCGGGTCAACTCTACAATGAGCAGTTCTTC

d_call: TRBD1
v_call: TRBV7-9
j_call: TRBJ1-5
clone_size: few
cdr3_aa: CASSTGVYQPQHF
cdr3_nt: TGTGCCAGCAGCACAGGGGTTTATCAGCCCCAGCATTTT

d_call: TRBD2
v_call: TRBV19
j_call: TRBJ2-3
clone_size: NA
cdr3_aa: CASSDPGLAADTQYF
cdr3_nt: TGTGCCAGTAGTGATCCGGGACTAGCGGCAGATACGCAGTATTTT

d_call: NA
v_call: TRBV28
j_call: TRBJ1-5
clone_size: NA
cdr3_aa: CASGRGTGGNQPQHF
cdr3_nt: TGTGCCAGCGGTCGCGGTACGGGGGGTAATCAGCCCCAGCATTTT

d_call: TRBD2
v_call: TRBV7-9
j_call: TRBJ2-5
clone_size: NA
cdr3_aa: CASSAGLAGGMLQETQYF
cdr3_nt: TGTGCCAGCAGCGCGGGACTAGCGGGAGGGATGCTCCAAGAGACCCAGTACTTC

d_call: TRBD2
v_call: TRBV27
j_call: TRBJ2-7
clone_size: NA
cdr3_aa: CASSLSPTRGSGGPNYYEQYF
cdr3_nt: TGTGCCAGCAGTTTATCACCAACCAGGGGTAGCGGGGGGCCCAACTACTACGAGCAGTACTTC

d_call: TRBD2
v_call: TRBV9
j_call: TRBJ2-5
clone_size: NA
cdr3_aa: CASSVGSGGGAETQYF
cdr3_nt: TGTGCCAGCAGCGTAGGAAGCGGCGGGGGGGCAGAGACCCAGTACTTC

d_call: NA
v_call: TRBV7-9
j_call: TRBJ2-2
clone_size: NA
cdr3_aa: CASSGGSNTGELFF
cdr3_nt: TGTGCCAGCAGCGGGGGGTCGAACACCGGGGAGCTGTTTTTT

d_call: NA
v_call: TRBV6-5
j_call: TRBJ1-1
clone_size: NA
cdr3_aa: CASSYSRGSTEAFF
cdr3_nt: TGTGCCAGCAGTTACTCTAGGGGGTCTACTGAAGCTTTCTTT

d_call: NA
v_call: TRBV6-1
j_call: TRBJ1-5
clone_size: few
cdr3_aa: CASSGLGLSNQPQHF
cdr3_nt: TGTGCCAGCAGTGGACTCGGACTGAGCAATCAGCCCCAGCATTTT

d_call: TRBD2
v_call: TRBV6-5
j_call: TRBJ2-2
clone_size: NA
cdr3_aa: CASRRGERSGELFF
cdr3_nt: TGTGCCAGCAGACGGGGGGAACGGAGCGGGGAGCTGTTTTTT

d_call: NA
v_call: TRBV5-1
j_call: TRBJ2-5
clone_size: NA
cdr3_aa: CASSLERQPYQETQYF
cdr3_nt: TGCGCCAGCAGCTTGGAAAGACAACCTTACCAAGAGACCCAGTACTTC

d_call: TRBD2
v_call: TRBV5-4
j_call: TRBJ2-3
clone_size: NA
cdr3_aa: CASSLEVSGGTDTQYF
cdr3_nt: TGTGCCAGCAGCTTGGAGGTTAGCGGGGGCACAGATACGCAGTATTTT

d_call: TRBD1
v_call: TRBV11-2
j_call: TRBJ1-1
clone_size: NA
cdr3_aa: CASSLPTGTGTEAFF
cdr3_nt: TGTGCCAGCAGCTTACCGACAGGGACGGGGACTGAAGCTTTCTTT